Detailed here is one T cell receptor (beta chain). Per the original data handling: Estimation of nucleated cell counts relied on the amplification of reference gene primers. The assay was immunoSEQ multiplex PCR, and TCRdb's table has in-frame clones only and misses some. V and J calls and clone size are as listed in that table; D and trimming were resolved from the DNA. The table has over 150,000 clones, approximately 90% seen once. The V end was cut by 5 bases, the J end by 4 bases, with 15 bases between. The CDR3 totals 15 residues. Germline CDR1 reads MDHEN; CDR2 reads SYDVKM. The data were taken from a study of blood T cell repertoires in COVID-19. Study-level background: T cells, B-cell-depleted T cells, or PBMCs supplied cDNA or gDNA.

Specimen: peripheral blood. This TCR was recovered from a man over 45 with acute or convalescent COVID-19. The chain has TRBV28 and TRBJ2-1; no definite D call. The CDR3 DNA sequence: TGTGCCAGCAGTCCCCGCGTAGCCGGATACAATGAGCAGTTCTTC. Residues: CASSPRVAGYNEQFF.